What follows describes a single T cell receptor (beta chain). From germline, CDR1 is SGDLS and CDR2 YYNGEE. With V trimmed by 4 bases and J by 1 base, 6 bases remained unmatched. This CDR3 has 15 residues. These data come from a study of blood T cell repertoires in COVID-19. Study-wide background: The United States, Italy and Spain provided the acute and convalescent COVID-19 samples. Nucleic acid was either cDNA or gDNA, and it came from T cells, B-cell-depleted T cells, or PBMCs.

Methods used by the authors: By means of reference gene primer amplification, nucleated cell counts were estimated. The method was immunoSEQ multiplex PCR; TCRdb's version includes in-frame clones alone and lacks a portion of them. Clonal size and the V and J genes are those of that table, whereas D and trimming came from the DNA. The sample records about 130,000 clones, about 85% being singletons. This clonotype was obtained from a middle-aged man with active or convalescent COVID-19. This rearrangement joins TRBV9 to TRBJ2-5; 8 bases match TRBD2. Sequenced: peripheral blood. The CDR3, as DNA: TGTGCCAGCAGCCTACGAAGCGGGGGCCAAGAGACCCAGTACTTC. Its protein is CASSLRSGGQETQYF.